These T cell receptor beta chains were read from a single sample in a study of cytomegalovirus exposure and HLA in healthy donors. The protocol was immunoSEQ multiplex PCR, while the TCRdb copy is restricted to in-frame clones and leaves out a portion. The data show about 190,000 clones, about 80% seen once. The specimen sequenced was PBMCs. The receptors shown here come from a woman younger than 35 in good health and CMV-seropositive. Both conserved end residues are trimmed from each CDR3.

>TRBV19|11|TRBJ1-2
ASKGGHNYGYT
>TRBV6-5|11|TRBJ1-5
ASSYYRGQPQH
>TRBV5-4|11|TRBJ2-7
ASSLTGVGEQY
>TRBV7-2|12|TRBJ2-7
ASSFRDTSYEQY
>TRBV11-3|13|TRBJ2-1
ASSPYRGNYNEQF
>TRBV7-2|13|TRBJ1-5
ASSRFTGGNQPQH
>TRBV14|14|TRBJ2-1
ASSQGAGGMRGEQF
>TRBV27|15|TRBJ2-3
ASSLSAGQVGTDTQY
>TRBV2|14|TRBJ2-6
ASTRDSLLGANVLT
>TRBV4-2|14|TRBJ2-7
ASSQGRGGRGDEQY
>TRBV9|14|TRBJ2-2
ASSVGVGGLTGELF
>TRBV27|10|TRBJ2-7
ASSLRGNEQY
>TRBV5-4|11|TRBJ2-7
ASSSTGAYEQY
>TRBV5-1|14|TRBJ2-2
ASSRRQGSNTGELF
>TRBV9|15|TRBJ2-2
ASSGRTSGGNTGELF
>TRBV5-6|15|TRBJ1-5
ASSLGAGEYGFQPQH
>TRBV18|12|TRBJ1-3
ASSLQGAGNTIY
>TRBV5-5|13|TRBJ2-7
ASSPRDRGAYEQY
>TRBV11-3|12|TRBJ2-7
ASSFEGHSYEQY
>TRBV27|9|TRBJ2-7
ASSQGALTI
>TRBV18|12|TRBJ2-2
ASSPRRVFGELF
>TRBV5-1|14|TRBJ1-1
ASSPLGQVINTEAF
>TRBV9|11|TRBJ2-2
ASSPGNTGELF
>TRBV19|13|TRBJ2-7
ASRMGDRGSYEQY
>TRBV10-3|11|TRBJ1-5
AISEAGAPPQH
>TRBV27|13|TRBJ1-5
ASRPGGASNQPQH
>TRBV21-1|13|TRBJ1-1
ASSLLVRENTEAF
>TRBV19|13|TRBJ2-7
ASSIGGRGSYEQY
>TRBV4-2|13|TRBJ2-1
ASSPRPGDHNEQF
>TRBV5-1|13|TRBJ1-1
ASSRSGVENTEAF
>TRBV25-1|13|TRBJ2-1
ASSEGGGAYNEQF
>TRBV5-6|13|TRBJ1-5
ASSRQGRGNQPQH
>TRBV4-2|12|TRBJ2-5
ASSQEGGRETQY
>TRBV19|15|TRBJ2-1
ASSILGSGGAYNEQF
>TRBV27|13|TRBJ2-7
ASSFGGVETYEQY
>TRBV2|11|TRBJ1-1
ASRLGEETEAF
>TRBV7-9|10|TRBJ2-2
ASPGITGELF
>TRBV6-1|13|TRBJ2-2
ASSEGTGMTGELF
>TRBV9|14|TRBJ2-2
ASSVAGQPITGELF
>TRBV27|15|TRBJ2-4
ASSPPLRQGIWNIQY
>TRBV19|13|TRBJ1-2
ASRQGEGRGYGYT
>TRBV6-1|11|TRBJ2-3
ASSKTGADTQY
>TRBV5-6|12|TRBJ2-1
ASSRTLTFDEQF
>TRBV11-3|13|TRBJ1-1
ASSSSFGSETEAF
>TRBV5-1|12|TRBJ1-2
ASRGSGGQEGYT
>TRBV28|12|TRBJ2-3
AASSGGAEDTQY
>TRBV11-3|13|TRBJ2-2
ASSPGQGGLGELF
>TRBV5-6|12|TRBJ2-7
ASSIQGARYEQY
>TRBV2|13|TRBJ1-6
ASSESAGGGSPLH
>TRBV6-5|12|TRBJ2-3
ASSTRTGPNTQY
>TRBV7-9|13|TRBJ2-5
ASSPWTSAEETQY
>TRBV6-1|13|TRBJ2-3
ASSDSGGLTDTQY
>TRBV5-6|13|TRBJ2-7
ASSLVAGDTNEQY
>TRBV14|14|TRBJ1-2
ASSLVPGQGLGGYT
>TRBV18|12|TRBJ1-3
ASSPDSPGNTIY
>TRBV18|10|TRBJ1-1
ASSPSDRKAF
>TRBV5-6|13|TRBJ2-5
ASSTPGQGGETQY
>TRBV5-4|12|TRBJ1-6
ASSWSGTDSPLH
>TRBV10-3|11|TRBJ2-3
ATGYLATDTQY
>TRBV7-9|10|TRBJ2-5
ASSLDWETQY